This is a list of T cell receptor beta chains from one sample in a study of CD49a tissue-resident CD8 T cells in human skin. Sequenced by immunoSEQ multiplex PCR; TCRdb stores in-frame clones only, minus some. The repertoire holds about 1,500 clones, with about 68% as singletons. The specimen was CLA- CD8+ effector memory T cells sorted from blood. Receptor source: a human donor in good health. CDR3s include the opening cysteine and the closing phenylalanine or tryptophan. Rows give clone size only sometimes, using once, few, many, or a class for an expanded clone.

>TRBV10-2|.
CASSERDTGELFF
>TRBV30|.
CAWSVQRARVDTQYF
>TRBV6-4|.
CASSDSQLGGPDTQYF
>TRBV7-7|.
CASSPTGRQETQYF
>TRBV27|.
CASSLGSSPSEQFF
>TRBV15|.
CATSSPDRGGLSGANVLTF
>TRBV27|.
CASSWQNQPQHF
>TRBV6-5|few
CASSSEGQQNTEAFF
>TRBV6-5|.
CASSSGTGMAEAFF
>TRBV6-4|.
CASTATGGTGELFF
>TRBV11-3|.
CASSLNRDRAHEQYF
>TRBV27|.
CASRGQFSRSGANVLTF
>TRBV11-1|.
CASSVPRRQGGDQPQHF
>TRBV7-9|.
CASSHVTSGSDTQYF
>TRBV5-6|.
CASSSTGGLQYF
>TRBV6-5|once
CASSLLGSYNEQFF
>TRBV6-1|once
CASSQGLADYYEQYF
>TRBV28|.
CASSLMGQGVNTEAFF
>TRBV6-5|.
CASSPGGRHTGELFF
>TRBV5-1|.
CASSLEAEGVTEAFF
>TRBV11-3|.
CASSYKREAPHEQYF
>TRBV4-2|few
CASSQVASGRTDTQYF
>TRBV6-4|.
CASSDSSGGGTDTQYF